This T cell receptor beta chain derives from a study of blood T cell repertoires in COVID-19. Authors' processing steps: Nucleated cell counts were estimated from reference gene primer amplification. Some clones are missing from TCRdb's copy, which holds only in-frame ones; the method was immunoSEQ multiplex PCR. For V, J and clone size, that table is used; D and trimming come from the DNA. The sample has approximately 260,000 clones, 75% to 90% seen once. CDR1 and CDR2 (germline): LNHDA, SQIVND (reference sequence). Losses at the gene ends were 3 bases for V and 2 bases for J; bases not matched to a gene: 7. The CDR3 contains 16 residues. This clone appeared once.

The chain uses TRBV19 and TRBJ2-1; TRBD1 matches 7 bases. This receptor was identified in a woman aged 55-70 years with active or convalescent COVID-19. Input material: peripheral blood. Here the CDR3 DNA reads TGTGCCAGTAGTATCTATCCAGGGGGTACCTACAATGAGCAGTTCTTC. Translating gives CASSIYPGGTYNEQFF.